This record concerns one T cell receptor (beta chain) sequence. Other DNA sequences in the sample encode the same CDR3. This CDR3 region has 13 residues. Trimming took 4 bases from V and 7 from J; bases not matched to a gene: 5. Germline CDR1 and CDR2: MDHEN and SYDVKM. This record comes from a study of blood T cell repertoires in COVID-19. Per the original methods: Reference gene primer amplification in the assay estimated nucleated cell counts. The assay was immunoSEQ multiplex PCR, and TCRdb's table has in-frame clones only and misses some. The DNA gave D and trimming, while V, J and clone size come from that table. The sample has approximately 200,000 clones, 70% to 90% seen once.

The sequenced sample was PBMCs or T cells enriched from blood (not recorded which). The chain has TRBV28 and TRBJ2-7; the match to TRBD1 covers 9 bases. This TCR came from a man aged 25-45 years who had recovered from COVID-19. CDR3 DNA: TGTGCCAGCAGTTCGGGACAGGGAGGTGAGCAGTACTTC. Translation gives CASSSGQGGEQYF.